The present T cell receptor beta chain was sequenced within a study of T cell responses to AZD1222 COVID-19 vaccine. Study-level background: Analysis merged second doses at about 4 or about 12 weeks. Study-level results: Close to half of spike-specific TCRs reportedly recognize unmutated variant regions. Only a handful of AZD1222 recipients were seropositive at baseline.

Assay used: immunoSEQ multiplex PCR; TCRdb lists only in-frame clones, some missing. The sample comprises approximately 150,000 clones, 90% of which are singletons, and approximately 3% rests with the top ten. The CDR3 is made up of 14 amino acids. The V gene's germline CDR1 is KGHSH and CDR2 LQKENI. V gave up 2 bases and J gave up 7 bases; unmatched junction bases: 8. On this clone: Antigen specificity is unknown.

The sequence came from an adult in good health. This chain uses TRBV18 with TRBJ2-7; 7 nucleotides match TRBD2. The source material was peripheral blood, sampled on day 0 of AZD1222 vaccination. In DNA, the CDR3 is TGTGCCAGCTCACCAGGTCGGCCCGGGGGGGAGCAGTACTTC. Amino acid sequence: CASSPGRPGGEQYF.